The rows below give T cell receptor beta chains drawn from one sample of a study of T cell repertoires in cytomegalovirus infection. TCRdb re-called the reads with MiXCR, one entry per CDR3 protein. The sample holds some 440,000 distinct CDR3 sequences; under 40% are singletons and the top ten take roughly 15%. Sequencing input: PBMCs. The receptors shown here come from a human donor in good health (CMV status not recorded). Some clones in this sample may be carry-over from other donors' samples. Both conserved end residues are part of each CDR3. The order of the fields is V gene, clone size, D gene, J gene, CDR3 protein, CDR3 DNA. D genes are given only for firm matches. Clone sizes are given selectively: once, few, many, or a class where the clone is expanded.

>TRBV23-1|once|-|TRBJ1-5
CASSQSRIEDQPQHF
TGCGCCAGCAGTCAATCAAGGATTGAGGATCAGCCCCAGCATTTT
>TRBV7-9|-|-|TRBJ1-5
CASSLNIAGKSNQPQHF
TGTGCCAGCAGCTTGAACATCGCCGGGAAGAGCAATCAGCCCCAGCATTTT
>TRBV12-3/TRBV12-4|-|TRBD1|TRBJ1-2
CASSVSGTANYGYTF
TGTGCCAGCAGCGTTTCTGGGACAGCTAACTATGGCTACACCTTC
>TRBV7-3|-|-|TRBJ1-1
CAWRVRGLGTEAFF
TGTGCCTGGAGGGTGAGAGGGCTAGGCACTGAAGCTTTCTTT
>TRBV2|few|-|TRBJ1-6
CASSEWGPSPLHF
TGTGCCAGCAGTGAATGGGGTCCCTCACCCCTCCACTTT
>TRBV12-3/TRBV12-4|few|-|TRBJ2-1
CASTRSGNSYNEQFF
TGTGCCAGCACAAGATCAGGGAATTCCTACAATGAGCAGTTCTTC
>TRBV10-3|-|TRBD2|TRBJ2-1
CAISLGGSEFYNEQFF
TGTGCCATCAGTCTGGGGGGGTCCGAGTTCTACAATGAGCAGTTCTTC
>TRBV28|-|TRBD1|TRBJ2-1
CAGKAGGYNEQFF
TGTGCCGGAAAGGCAGGGGGTTACAATGAGCAGTTCTTC
>TRBV19|many|TRBD2|TRBJ2-7
CASSISSGGVYEQYF
TGTGCCAGTAGTATATCCAGCGGGGGGGTCTACGAGCAGTACTTC
>TRBV28|few|-|TRBJ2-7
CASSLAGRGTGSLIEQYF
TGTGCCAGCAGTTTAGCGGGGAGGGGTACAGGGTCACTGATCGAGCAGTACTTC
>TRBV7-4|-|-|TRBJ2-2
CASSLQGLPTGELFF
TGTGCCAGCAGCTTACAGGGTCTTCCTACCGGGGAGCTGTTTTTT
>TRBV9|-|-|TRBJ1-1
CARTQTGFQAAPEAFF
TGTGCCAGAACTCAAACAGGGTTTCAGGCGGCGCCTGAAGCTTTCTTT
>TRBV7-8|many|-|TRBJ2-1
CASSNPGGEQFF
TGTGCCAGCAGCAACCCTGGGGGTGAGCAGTTCTTC
>TRBV7-6|many|TRBD2|TRBJ2-1
CASSPILAGGLGADEQFF
TGTGCCAGCAGCCCCATACTAGCGGGGGGCCTCGGGGCCGATGAGCAGTTCTTC
>TRBV20-1|-|-|TRBJ2-7
CSSGGMLGTGNSYEQYF
TGCAGCAGTGGTGGTATGCTGGGAACAGGAAACTCCTACGAGCAGTACTTC
>TRBV5-5|-|-|TRBJ1-5
CASSLFAGARVQPQHF
TGTGCCAGCAGCCTTTTCGCCGGGGCTCGGGTTCAGCCCCAGCATTTT
>TRBV7-6|-|-|TRBJ2-7
CASSQTSSGHYEQYF
TGTGCCAGCAGCCAAACTTCCTCTGGTCACTACGAGCAGTACTTC
>TRBV5-6|-|-|TRBJ2-7
CASSLPGTVYDEQYF
TGTGCCAGCAGCCTCCCAGGGACGGTCTACGACGAGCAGTACTTC
>TRBV6-8|-|-|TRBJ1-3
CASTRGQSSGNTIYF
TGTGCCAGCACGAGAGGACAGAGCTCTGGAAACACCATATATTTT
>TRBV20-1|-|-|TRBJ1-5
CSAIQTDSSNQPQHF
TGCAGTGCTATCCAAACAGATTCTAGCAATCAGCCCCAGCATTTT
>TRBV10-3|few|-|TRBJ2-7
CAISRSKPGDEQYF
TGTGCCATCAGTCGCTCAAAACCAGGGGACGAGCAGTACTTC
>TRBV28|-|TRBD1|TRBJ1-2
CASIPPGQGLGGYTF
TGTGCCAGCATTCCCCCGGGACAGGGGTTGGGTGGCTACACCTTC
>TRBV5-6|few|-|TRBJ1-2
CASSLGGQLLNYGYTF
TGTGCCAGCAGCTTGGGTGGGCAGTTACTTAACTATGGCTACACCTTC
>TRBV27|-|-|TRBJ1-1
CASSFWPTGKNTEAFF
TGTGCCAGCAGCTTTTGGCCCACAGGGAAGAACACTGAAGCTTTCTTT
>TRBV4-3|few|TRBD2|TRBJ2-2
CASSQENLAGVSGELFF
TGCGCCAGCAGCCAAGAAAACCTAGCGGGGGTTTCCGGGGAGCTGTTTTTT